Following are 3 T cell receptor beta chains from one sample sequenced in a study of blood T cell repertoires in COVID-19 (dated by TCRdb to 2020 to 2021). To prepare the library, the immunoSEQ multiplex PCR assay was applied. Imported from immuneACCESS, the table was reduced by TCRdb to in-frame sequences with V and J called. These copies leave out some clones; in studies compared against another copy, an unresolved V gene accounts for under half, and the cause of the remainder is not known. This sample comprises about 200,000 clones, 70% to 90% of them detected only once. The ten largest clones capture 3.5% to 4.5% of the sample. Sequenced material: PBMCs or T cells enriched from blood (not recorded which). These receptors all stem from a woman in her thirties or forties with acute COVID-19.

The genes are TRBV19 and TRBJ1-1; D is ambiguous. The CDR3 totals 15 residues. With 3 bases removed from V and 6 bases from J, the gap between germline ends came to 17 bases. From germline, CDR1 is LNHDA and CDR2 SQIVND (reference sequence). The CDR3 DNA reads TGTGCCAGTAGTATTGACGTCCGCCCCCGGGCTGAAGCTTTCTTT. This translates into CASSIDVRPRAEAFF.

The genes are TRBV28 and TRBJ2-3; the D gene is possibly TRBD2 (6 bases). The CDR3 contains 15 residues. The V end lost 3 bases, the J end lost 4 bases, and 14 bases lay between the germline ends. Germline V gives CDR1 MDHEN, CDR2 SYDVKM. CDR3 nucleotides: TGTGCCAGCAGTTTTTCCGGGACTGGGGCAGATACGCAGTATTTT. Translated: CASSFSGTGADTQYF.

J is TRBJ2-7 and V is TRBV5-8, with TRBD2 matching 8 bases. V trimming: 1 base; J trimming: 1 base; junction bases outside the gene matches: 4. The CDR3 covers 15 residues. Germline CDR1 and CDR2: SGHTS and YDEGEE. CDR3 amino acids: CASSLMAGGSYEQYF. For the CDR3, the DNA is TGTGCCAGCAGCTTGATGGCGGGAGGTTCCTACGAGCAGTACTTC.